The clone carrying this TCR beta chain appeared many times. These data belong to a study of blood T cell repertoires in COVID-19. Study-wide background: Both acute and convalescent COVID-19 samples were obtained from the United States, Italy and Spain. In each case, the material was cDNA or gDNA derived from T cells, B-cell-depleted T cells, or PBMCs.

This CDR3 contains 14 residues. CDR1 MNHEY and CDR2 SVGAGI come from the germline V gene. Trimming pared 6 bases from V and 7 bases from J, leaving 16 bases between. Under the authors' procedure: Amplifying reference gene primers gave estimates of nucleated cell counts. The assay was immunoSEQ multiplex PCR, and TCRdb's table has in-frame clones only and misses some. The V and J calls and clone size were taken over from that table, and D and trimming were inferred from the DNA. Of about 160,000 clones listed, more than 65% are singletons. The V and J genes are TRBV6-5 and TRBJ1-5; maybe TRBD1 (6 bases). This TCR came from a woman aged 55-69 years with COVID-19, enrolled during active disease. Material: peripheral blood. CDR3 in amino acids: CASSPDRFEQPQHF. CDR3 coding DNA: TGTGCCAGCAGCCCAGACAGGTTTGAACAGCCCCAGCATTTT.